Listed below are T cell receptor beta chains from one sample, sequenced in a study of shared clonotypes between healthy human individuals. Data came from immunoSEQ multiplex PCR; TCRdb stores just in-frame clones and leaves some out. Of roughly 810,000 clones in the sample, 90% to 98% were seen once. The material sequenced was naive CD8+ T cells sorted from blood. The receptors originated from a man aged 25 to 45 in good health. CDR3s include the opening cysteine and the closing phenylalanine or tryptophan. Each record gives: D gene, V gene, CDR3 length, J gene, clone size, CDR3 DNA, CDR3 protein. D genes are given only for firm matches. Clone size, where shown, is once, few, many, or a class for clones that have expanded.

D: TRBD2; V: TRBV4-1; length: 16; J: TRBJ2-1; size: once; DNA: TGCGCCAGCAGCCACCGACTAGCGGGAGGTACGGATGAGCAGTTCTTC; CDR3: CASSHRLAGGTDEQFF
D: TRBD1; V: TRBV9; length: 15; J: TRBJ1-2; size: -; DNA: TGTGCCAGCAGCGTAGTTGACGGACAGGGATATGGCTACACCTTC; CDR3: CASSVVDGQGYGYTF
D: TRBD2; V: TRBV5-4; length: 19; J: TRBJ2-1; size: -; DNA: TGTGCCAGCAGCTTGGAAGGGGGACTAGCGGGCCTCAGCAACAATGAGCAGTTCTTC; CDR3: CASSLEGGLAGLSNNEQFF
D: TRBD1; V: TRBV7-8; length: 15; J: TRBJ1-5; size: -; DNA: TGTGCCAGCAGCTACAGGGGGTACGACAATCAGCCCCAGCATTTT; CDR3: CASSYRGYDNQPQHF
D: -; V: TRBV19; length: 15; J: TRBJ1-1; size: -; DNA: TGTGCCAGTACTCCACTAGATTGGGTGAACACTGAAGCTTTCTTT; CDR3: CASTPLDWVNTEAFF
D: -; V: TRBV4-1; length: 15; J: TRBJ2-1; size: -; DNA: TGCGCCAGCAGCGGTGACAGGAGCTCCTACAATGAGCAGTTCTTC; CDR3: CASSGDRSSYNEQFF
D: TRBD1; V: TRBV7-3; length: 14; J: TRBJ2-7; size: -; DNA: TGTGCCAGCAGCTTATTCGGGACAGGCTACGAGCAGTACTTC; CDR3: CASSLFGTGYEQYF
D: -; V: TRBV5-1; length: 15; J: TRBJ1-5; size: once; DNA: TGCGCCAGCAGCCCTCGGGGCGGAGGGGATCAGCCCCAGCATTTT; CDR3: CASSPRGGGDQPQHF
D: -; V: TRBV7-9; length: 13; J: TRBJ2-7; size: -; DNA: TGTGCCAGCAGCTCCCCGGGGGCGTACGAGCAGTACTTC; CDR3: CASSSPGAYEQYF
D: TRBD1; V: TRBV7-6; length: 19; J: TRBJ2-6; size: -; DNA: TGTGCCAGCACTTACCCGGGACAGGGGGCATCGTCTGGGGCCAACGTCCTGACTTTC; CDR3: CASTYPGQGASSGANVLTF